The TCR beta chain described here comes from a study of shared clonotypes between healthy human individuals. Study summary: The plates for each donor numbered three CD4 naive, three CD4 memory, two CD8 naive and one CD8 memory.

Sorted-subset replicate PCR reactions were performed with approximately 180 ng DNA, corresponding to roughly 31,000 T cell genomes. Some clones are missing from TCRdb's copy, which holds only in-frame ones; the method was immunoSEQ multiplex PCR. The repertoire consists of approximately 92,000 clones, with 60% to 75% occurring once and the leading ten covering 50%. CDR1 is SGHRS and CDR2 is YFSETQ in the germline V gene. Trimming cost V 4 bases and J 2 bases, with 9 bases left between them. The CDR3 contains 14 residues. Specimen: memory CD8+ T cells sorted from blood. Subset given: CD45RO+ cells pooled with CCR7-negative TemRA cells. The receptor's source is a man aged 25-40 years in good health. The chain is built from TRBV5-1 and TRBJ2-2; D unclear. The CDR3 sequence is CASSQTVNTGELFF. CDR3 in DNA: TGCGCCAGCAGCCAAACAGTAAACACCGGGGAGCTGTTTTTT.